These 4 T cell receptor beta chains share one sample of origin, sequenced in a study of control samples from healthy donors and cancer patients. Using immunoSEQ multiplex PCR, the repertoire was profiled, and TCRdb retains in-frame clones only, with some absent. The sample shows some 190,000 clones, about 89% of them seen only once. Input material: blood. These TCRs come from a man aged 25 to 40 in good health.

CDR3 DNA: TGCGCCAGCAGCCTGGACAGGGCTGGAAACACCATATATTTT. It codes for CASSLDRAGNTIYF. This rearrangement joins TRBV5-1 to TRBJ1-3, with 8 bases identical to TRBD1. Trimming at V came to 4 bases and at J to 2 bases, leaving 2 bases not matched to a gene. This CDR3 spans 14 amino acids. Germline CDR1 reads SGHRS; CDR2 reads YFSETQ.

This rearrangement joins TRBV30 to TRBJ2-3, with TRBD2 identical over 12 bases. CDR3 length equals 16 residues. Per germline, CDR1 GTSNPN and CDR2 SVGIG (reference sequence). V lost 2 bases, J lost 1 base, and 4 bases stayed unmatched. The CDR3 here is CAWSPWTSGGTDTQYF. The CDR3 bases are TGTGCCTGGAGTCCTTGGACTAGCGGGGGCACAGATACGCAGTATTTT.

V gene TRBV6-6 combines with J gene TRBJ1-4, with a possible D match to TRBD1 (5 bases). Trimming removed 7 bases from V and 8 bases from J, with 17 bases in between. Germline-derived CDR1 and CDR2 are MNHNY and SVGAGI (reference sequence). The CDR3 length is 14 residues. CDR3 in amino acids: CASNKDRSREKLFF. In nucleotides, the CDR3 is TGTGCCAGCAATAAAGACAGATCAAGGGAAAAACTGTTTTTT.

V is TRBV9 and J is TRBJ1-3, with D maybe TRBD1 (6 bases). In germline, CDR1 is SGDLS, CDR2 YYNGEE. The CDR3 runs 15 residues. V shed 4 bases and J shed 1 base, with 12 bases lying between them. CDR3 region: CASSPLQGSGNTIYF. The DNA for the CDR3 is TGTGCCAGCAGCCCACTACAGGGATCTGGAAACACCATATATTTT.